Here is one T cell receptor (beta chain) with its context. This clonotype showed up many times. What this receptor recognizes is not known. Base qualities are not provided; no much larger clone lies one nucleotide away. The healthy controls were volunteers from blood banks in Maryland, USA. For the unsorted PBMC libraries, 2 million PBMCs were stored in RNAlater at -80 degrees C until RNA extraction and were used to generate the libraries. Peripheral blood was subjected to Ficoll-Hypaque density gradient centrifugation to isolate PBMCs, which were then cryopreserved in liquid nitrogen. cDNA synthesis used template-switch 5'RACE with a primer carrying a 10-nucleotide random unique molecular identifier tagging each TCR transcript. Every sequencing run yielded over 170 million TCR-beta sequences covering 15-18 subjects. The RNeasy kit was used for extraction of total RNA. TCR-beta VDJ regions were amplified with primers for the TCR constant region and the 5'RACE anchor, using the KAPA Real-time Library Amplification kit. Sample indexes and Illumina adaptors were added in a first PCR, after which library yield was increased in a second PCR. After purification with Ampure beads, the TCR product of roughly 650 bp was size-selected on a 2% E-gel SizeSelection system. Before pooling, library quality was checked on a Bioanalyzer, concentration was measured with Qubit, and libraries were quantified with the Kapa Library Quantification kit. Paired-end 2 x 150 bp sequencing of the libraries was performed on an Illumina HiSeq 2500. To increase sequence diversity, roughly 24-30% phiX was spiked into each library pool. The original methods were these. The quality-filtered reads were processed with the UMI-based MiGEC pipeline, whose error correction step removed more than 80% of the raw TCR sequences. VDJ genes were aligned to IMGT germline references, and clonotypes were defined by unique CDR3 amino acid sequence plus V-J genes. Clonal expansion, Shannon diversity and CDR3 relatedness (CalcPairwiseDistances, ClusterSamples) were evaluated with VDJtools, and phylogenetic trees were built with CLCbio workbench. A clone was classed as expanded if it had 8 or more unique UMIs, a cutoff based on coefficient-of-variation modelling across technical triplicates. Using fastp at Q25 and MiXCR, TCRdb reprocessed the public reads and kept productive beta chains. Duplicate CDR3 protein sequences are folded into a single record with the most common DNA and genes. The V and J calls shown here were made by TCRdb, not taken from the authors' results. Counted in this sample were tens of thousands of distinct CDR3 sequences; more than 6% of them appeared once. The ten largest clonotypes hold more than 4.5% of the sample.

This sample was taken from a study of neurological immune-mediated disorders (dated by TCRdb to between 2019 and 2020). Background on the whole study: Using UMI-based sequencing, the study compared peripheral blood TCR-beta repertoires from patients with HTLV-I-associated myelopathy (HAM/TSP), patients with multiple sclerosis, and healthy controls. The roughly 110 TCR-beta libraries covered PBMC samples along with longitudinal samples, technical triplicates, and paired sorted CD4+ and CD8+ T-cell subsets. The cohort included approximately 70 subjects: approximately 14 with HAM/TSP, about 34 with multiple sclerosis, and some 20 healthy controls.

The CDR3 holds 14 amino acids from the cysteine to the phenylalanine. Only CDR3 DNA is held: 42 bases, read in frame from base 1. Taken from the germline V gene (reference sequence), the CDR1 and CDR2 loops are DFQATT and SNEGSKA. Relative to germline, V is missing 3 bases and J is missing 4 bases, with 7 bases of the junction outside any gene match. Results and caveats for the whole study, not just this receptor: Across subjects, expanded clones never shared an identical CDR3 amino acid sequence, which suggests that the TCR-beta repertoires in every group were private. The highest TCR clonal expansion was observed in HAM/TSP patients, whereas the lowest was observed in MS patients, even when compared with healthy controls.

This receptor chain uses TRBV20-1 and TRBJ1-1, with 8 bases aligning to TRBD1. This TCR was recovered from a woman between 35 and 50 years old in good health. The sequencing input was PBMCs. The CDR3 reads as follows: CSARDRDLITEAFF. The DNA is as follows: TGCAGTGCTAGGGACAGGGACTTGATCACTGAAGCTTTCTTT.